The source of this T cell receptor (beta chain) is a study of blood T cells in healthy people across ages. The sample holds a few counts of this clonotype. Germline lookup yields CDR1 SGHDN and CDR2 FVKESK. V was clipped by 4 bases and J by 1 base, with 11 bases between them. The CDR3 consists of 15 residues. Samples had at least 7 million PBMCs isolated from them. A second about 7 to 12 cycle PCR used barcoded and J-beta primers. TCRdb processed the 5' RACE reads anew with MiXCR; each CDR3 protein has one entry. Of 550,000 to 700,000 distinct CDR3 sequences in the sample, roughly 29% were seen once. This clonotype was obtained from a woman aged 70-85 years in good health. Sequenced material: blood. The gene calls are TRBV14 and TRBJ1-3; D is unresolved. CDR3 bases: TGTGCCAGCAGCCGAGACGGTAGATCTGGAAACACCATATATTTT. Its protein is CASSRDGRSGNTIYF.